This T cell receptor beta chain was sequenced in a study of Tregs in tolerant kidney transplant recipients. Recipients received nonmyeloablative bone marrow transplants from related graft donors, with transient mixed chimerism. Unstimulated Tregs (CD4+CD25+CD127-) and CD4+CD25- non-Tregs were sorted from PBMCs. In germline, CDR1 is KGHSH, CDR2 LQKENI. Trimming left V 4 bases short and J 1 base short, with 16 bases between. The CDR3 length is 16 residues. Note on this clone: Its antigen is still unknown.

Study-level results: Activated donor B cell expansion appeared to reveal the most relevant donor-specific TCRbeta repertoire. Nucleotide sequences could not be compared across some patients' samples due to primer changes.

Sequencing was performed with immunoSEQ multiplex PCR; in TCRdb, only in-frame clones are kept and a portion is missing. The sample yields approximately 50,000 clones, approximately 90% seen once. This rearrangement joins TRBV18 to TRBJ1-1; TRBD1 is a possible D gene (5 bases). This sequence originates from a human patient who received a combined kidney and bone marrow transplant. Part of the T cell pool may stem from the graft donor. The sequenced sample was CD8+ T cells from blood (PBMCs), obtained 24 months after the transplant. CDR3 DNA: TGTGCCAGCTCACTCAACTCCGGGACTTGGAACACTGAAGCTTTCTTT. Amino acids: CASSLNSGTWNTEAFF.